Listed here is a single T cell receptor (beta chain). This clonotype showed up just a few times. The antigen it binds to is not known. No qualities accompany the bases; no much larger clone lies one base away. Donors were a few dozen systemically healthy Caucasian individuals from Russia aged roughly 6 to 100 years. About 9.1 milliliters of peripheral blood were collected from each donor into EDTA-treated Vacutainer tubes. Ficoll-Paque density-gradient centrifugation was used to isolate PBMCs, with at least 7 million per sample. Trizol reagent was used to extract total RNA from the PBMCs, yielding at least 5 micrograms per sample. For every donor, an aliquot of PBMCs went through flow cytometry to measure the percentages of naive CD45RAhigh/CD27high T cells. V lost 2 bases and J lost 7 bases; the stretch between them is 7 bases long. Inclusive of the bounding cysteine and phenylalanine, the CDR3 is 12 residues long. Kept here is only the CDR3 DNA, which spans 36 bases and is read in frame from base 1. Based on the germline V gene, the CDR1 and CDR2 sequences are SGHRS and YFSETQ.

The data derive from a study of blood T cells in healthy people across ages (dated by TCRdb to about 2015). About the investigation overall: In model experiments, template switching captured roughly one uniquely barcoded TCR beta cDNA molecule for every two T cells. Using deep sequencing normalized with unique cDNA molecular identifiers, the study measured how TCR beta repertoire diversity changes with age. The donors were split into four age groups: young (average around 17 years), middle-aged (39), aged (roughly 68) and long-lived (over 80). To avoid experimental bias, donors of different ages were distributed randomly across sequencing lanes. For two donors (one aged 18 to 30 and one aged 80 or older), the study analyzed two additional independent replicas of 1 million unique cDNA reads from the same blood draw. Overall results and qualifications from the work: As age increased, observed TCR beta diversity per million T cells dropped in a roughly linear way, and a significant reduction was already evident by age roughly 40. A strong correlation was found between observed TCR beta diversity and the percentage of naive T cells measured by flow cytometry. Total diversity estimates from one million sequenced T cells were considered lower bounds and underestimates. Compared with the aged group, the long-lived group had more naive CD4+ T cells, fewer expanded clones and increased TCR diversity, suggesting age selection. Bulk unsorted PBMC profiling prevented conclusive comparison of naive and antigen-experienced compartments. Because donor CMV infection status was unknown, age-related changes in expanded clonotypes were potentially confounded.

The protocol used for the library was 5' RACE. The instrument given in TCRdb is Illumina HiSeq 2500. The second PCR ran for roughly 7 to 11 cycles and used a J-beta primer mix along with a sample-barcoded 5' primer. A template-switch 5' adaptor carrying 12 random nucleotides introduced a unique molecular identifier onto each TCR beta cDNA molecule. Each sample yielded at least 2.5 million CDR3-containing paired-end reads. The Mint cDNA synthesis kit, primed by a TRBC-specific oligonucleotide, was used to synthesize first-strand cDNA from all RNA. After uracil-DNA glycosylase treatment, a first 18-cycle PCR used universal primers M1SS and BC2_uni_R on all cDNA. The published analysis was carried out like this. Each sample was normalized by randomly selecting 1 million high-quality reads, each carrying a distinct molecular identifier. Reads sharing molecular identifiers were discarded rather than binned into consensus sequences. MiTCR, run with a Q25 quality threshold and the strictest error-elimination algorithm, handled CDR3 identification, clonotype clustering and error correction. A nonparametric unseen species model with Euler transformation was used to estimate a lower bound on total TCR beta diversity. The raw public data were reprocessed by TCRdb itself: fastp quality trimming at Q25, MiXCR clonotype calling, in-frame beta chains only. Rows are combined by CDR3 protein, so each entry shows the most common genes and DNA. TCRdb assigned the V and J calls; the authors' analysis was not used. This sample has approximately 600,000 distinct CDR3 sequences in its table, and approximately 50% of those were observed once. The top ten clones comprise around 37% of the sample.

The chain couples TRBV5-1 to TRBJ2-1; the D gene cannot be resolved reliably. The sequencing sample was made of blood. This receptor was obtained from a man aged 60-69 years in good health. The CDR3 protein is CASSFRLNEQFF. The bases are TGCGCCAGCAGCTTCCGTCTTAATGAGCAGTTCTTC.